Shown below are 7 T cell receptor beta chains from a single sample sequenced in a study of shared clonotypes between healthy human individuals. Some clones are missing from TCRdb's copy, which holds only in-frame ones; the method was immunoSEQ multiplex PCR. The top ten hold 0.39% of the sample, which has approximately 2.3 million clones, 90% to 95% seen once. Sequenced input: naive CD4+ T cells from PBMCs. As to subset: CD45RA+ positively selected. The receptor set was obtained from a man between 18 and 29 years old in good health. Some clones in this sample may be carry-over from other donors' samples.

The chain couples TRBV5-1 to TRBJ2-1; D might be TRBD2 (6 bases). V lost 4 bases and J 0 bases, leaving 11 bases between the germline ends. Germline loops: CDR1 SGHRS, CDR2 YFSETQ. The CDR3 length is 15 residues. The chain's CDR3 is CASSDPGGSYNEQFF. For the CDR3, the DNA is TGCGCCAGCAGCGACCCCGGGGGCTCCTACAATGAGCAGTTCTTC.

The V and J genes are TRBV2 and TRBJ1-1; 9 nucleotides match TRBD1. J lost 1 base, V lost 6 bases, and 6 bases had no gene match. This CDR3 contains 15 residues. Germline lookup yields CDR1 SNHLY and CDR2 FYNNEI. The CDR3, as DNA: TGTGCCAGCAGGTGGGACAGGGTCTCGAACACTGAAGCTTTCTTT. This sequence encodes CASRWDRVSNTEAFF.

This clone was seen only once. The gene calls are TRBV5-1 and TRBJ2-1; TRBD1 agrees at 8 bases. Germline loops: CDR1 SGHRS, CDR2 YFSETQ. The CDR3 is made up of 15 amino acids. After removal of 2 bases from V and 10 bases from J, the junction contained 11 bases not matched to a gene. In nucleotides, the CDR3 is TGCGCCAGCAGCTTTCTCGGGACAGGCTTAGGGGAGCAGTTCTTC. Protein product: CASSFLGTGLGEQFF.

The rearrangement uses TRBV19 and TRBJ2-3; no firm D call. The germline V gene has CDR1 LNHDA and CDR2 SQIVND (reference sequence). V lost 6 bases to trimming and J lost 6 bases, with 7 bases between them. The CDR3 has 11 amino acids. The CDR3, as DNA: TGTGCCAGTAGCCTCCTGGATACGCAGTATTTT. It yields the protein CASSLLDTQYF.

The J gene is TRBJ1-2, the V gene TRBV5-4, with TRBD1 matching over 9 bases. The CDR3 totals 14 residues. After removal of 2 bases from V and 8 bases from J, the junction contained 7 bases not matched to a gene. Germline V gene sequence: CDR1 SGHNT, CDR2 YYREEE (reference sequence). CDR3 protein: CASSFYRTGVGYTF. CDR3 sequence (DNA): TGTGCCAGCAGCTTCTATAGGACAGGGGTCGGCTACACCTTC.

The V and J genes are TRBV2 and TRBJ1-1, with D possibly matching TRBD1 (6 bases). Germline-derived CDR1 and CDR2 are SNHLY and FYNNEI. The CDR3 has 12 amino acids. Trimming took off 5 bases at V and 6 bases at J, with 10 bases between the two ends. DNA for the CDR3: TGTGCCAGCAGTATTGGACAGCCTGAAGCTTTCTTT. Protein product: CASSIGQPEAFF. The variable domain in full, with the rest retrieved from reference TRBV2 and TRBJ1-1, is EPEVTQTPSHQVTQMGQEVILRCVPISNHLYFYWYRQILGQKVEFLVSFYNNEISEKSEIFDDQFSVERPDGSNFTLKIRSTKLEDSAMYFCASSIGQPEAFFGQGTRLTVV.

The chain couples TRBV9 to TRBJ1-2; D is uncertain. Germline loops: CDR1 SGDLS, CDR2 YYNGEE. The ends were cut back, 4 bases at V and 4 bases at J, with 20 bases in the middle. CDR3 size: 16 residues. CDR3 region: CASSPILFTQSYGYTF. As DNA, the CDR3 is TGTGCCAGCAGCCCGATCTTATTTACTCAGAGCTATGGCTACACCTTC.